This section outlines one TCR beta chain sequence together with its context. The clone's antigen remains unknown. Base quality data are lacking; no much larger clone is found one base away. This record comes from a study of CD8 T cells in ankylosing spondylitis (dated 2017 in TCRdb). For context, the study as a whole: The study set out to find disease-linked TCR variants by profiling T cell receptor beta repertoires in ankylosing spondylitis patients and healthy donors. The full study cohort was made up of about 24 ankylosing spondylitis patients and more than 90 healthy donors. Peripheral blood was sampled, and synovial fluid was also collected from ankylosing spondylitis patients. The research as a whole found: The disease-linked clones were reported to be significantly enriched in matched synovial fluid samples from ankylosing spondylitis patients. Blood from ankylosing spondylitis patients appeared to be characterized by a TCR beta motif composed of roughly 8 highly homologous amino acid variants. The disease-linked clones showed a CD8+ phenotype and occurred at relatively low frequencies in peripheral blood. Some TCR beta motif variants had previously been reported in synovial fluid and blood of reactive arthritis patients, which suggested common disease-initiation mechanisms.

A distance of 13 bases separates the germline ends of V and J, which lose 6 bases and 11 bases respectively. From the cysteine up to the phenylalanine, the CDR3 has a length of 11 residues. CDR3 DNA is the only sequence kept; it has 33 bases, read in frame from the first base. The germline V gene encodes CDR1 WSHSY and CDR2 SAAADI. The sample was run on an Illumina HiSeq 2500. Quantitative 5'-RACE with molecular barcodes was the method used to prepare the TCR beta libraries. The authors processed their data as follows. Disease-linked TCR variants were identified with a new computational method built on a probabilistic model of VDJ rearrangement. The public reads were reanalyzed by TCRdb: fastp trimming at Q25, MiXCR alignment, in-frame beta chains only. Rows are unified per CDR3 protein, each entry keeping the most common DNA and genes. Here the V and J calls rest on TCRdb's processing, not on the authors' analysis. In all, the sample holds approximately 240,000 distinct CDR3 sequences, and approximately 10% of those were seen once. The top ten clones comprise about 2.8% of the sample.

This receptor was taken from a male donor with ankylosing spondylitis or in good health (not recorded which). Here the chain combines TRBV10-2 and TRBJ1-1; the D segment could be TRBD1, given 5 matching bases. The source material was blood, either unsorted or a sorted T cell fraction (not recorded which). The DNA is as follows: TGCGCCAGCAGCCCCGGGGGAGCGGCTTTCTTT. Its protein product is CASSPGGAAFF.